Below, 24 T cell receptor beta chains from the same sample are listed, as sequenced in a study of T-cell memory formation after mild COVID-19. TCRdb re-called the 5' RACE reads through MiXCR, storing one row per CDR3 protein. The table has around 300,000 distinct CDR3 sequences, roughly an eighth seen once. The sequencing sample was made of PBMCs or a T cell subset sorted from them (not recorded which). Receptors originate from a man aged 18 to 30 who had mild COVID-19 (a few samples of this study predate the infection). Cell type and time point are not known.

The chain recombines TRBV13 with TRBJ2-3; D unresolved. Germline lookup yields CDR1 PRHDT and CDR2 FYEKMQ (reference sequence). Trimming removed 4 bases from V and 2 bases from J, with 13 bases in between. There are 15 residues in the CDR3. CDR3 coding DNA: TGTGCCAGCAGCTCCTCCCTGTGGCCCACAGATACGCAGTATTTT. Protein sequence: CASSSSLWPTDTQYF.

J is TRBJ1-3 and V is TRBV18, with D unresolved. The germline CDR1 and CDR2 sequences are KGHSH and LQKENI. This CDR3 contains 16 residues. V was clipped by 0 bases and J by 11 bases, with 20 bases between them. The CDR3 protein is CASSPPFGELSPAIYF. Here the CDR3 DNA reads TGTGCCAGCTCACCACCGTTCGGAGAGCTATCCCCTGCCATATATTTT.

This chain connects TRBV7-2 to TRBJ1-6; 9 bases are shared with TRBD1. Germline CDR1 is SGHTA and CDR2 is FQGNSA. The trim removed 5 bases at V and 8 bases at J, leaving 7 bases unmatched. The CDR3 loop spans 15 amino acids. CDR3 loop: CASSLRTGGYSPLHF. CDR3 bases: TGTGCCAGCAGCCTCCGCACAGGGGGCTATTCACCCCTCCACTTT.

This clonotype has more than one count but fewer than ten. The chain recombines TRBV4-2 with TRBJ1-5; 7 bases align to TRBD1. This CDR3 region has 15 residues. The germline V gene has CDR1 LGHNA and CDR2 YNFKEQ. With V trimmed by 6 bases and J by 8 bases, 13 bases remained unmatched. The CDR3 DNA sequence: TGTGCCAGCAGTCCGGCAGGGACAGAGGTTGAGCCCCAGCATTTT. Its protein product is CASSPAGTEVEPQHF.

This clonotype has just one count. The J gene is TRBJ1-4, the V gene TRBV9; maybe TRBD1 (5 bases). The germline V gene has CDR1 SGDLS and CDR2 YYNGEE. Trimming removed 0 bases at V and 5 bases at J, with 8 bases between. This CDR3 region has 14 residues. CDR3: CASSVGRENEKLFF. The CDR3 region has the DNA TGTGCCAGCAGCGTAGGCAGGGAAAATGAAAAACTGTTTTTT. The full variable domain, in which reference TRBV9 and TRBJ1-4 provide the parts outside the CDR3, is DSGVTQTPKHLITATGQRVTLRCSPRSGDLSVYWYQQSLDQGLQFLIQYYNGEERAKGNILERFSAQQFPDLHSELNLSSLELGDSALYFCASSVGRENEKLFFGSGTQLSVL.

This rearrangement joins TRBV20-1 to TRBJ1-6; D remains ambiguous. Trimming left V 2 bases short and J 5 bases short, with 10 bases between. The CDR3 covers 14 residues. Germline values: CDR1 DFQATT, CDR2 SNEGSKA (reference sequence). The CDR3 sequence: CSARLGSNNSPLHF. The CDR3 DNA follows: TGCAGTGCTAGACTCGGTTCCAATAATTCACCCCTCCACTTT.

This clonotype showed up just a few times. The J gene is TRBJ1-4, the V gene TRBV5-5, with D hard to call. The CDR3 runs 14 residues. Germline CDR1 reads SGHKS; CDR2 reads YYEKEE (reference sequence). V was cut by 0 bases and J by 8 bases, with 11 bases left in between. The CDR3 protein is CASSLGGYGEKLFF. The CDR3 DNA sequence: TGTGCCAGCAGCTTGGGCGGGTACGGAGAAAAACTGTTTTTT.

This clonotype has at least ten counts. The CDR3 DNA follows: TGTGCCAGCAGTGACTCGAGTACGTCAGGGGGCACAGATACGCAGTATTTT. Its translation: CASSDSSTSGGTDTQYF. The gene calls are TRBV6-4 and TRBJ2-3, with TRBD1 as a possible D gene (6 bases). Deletions cut 0 bases from V and 1 base from J, with 14 bases between. This CDR3 comprises 17 residues. The germline V gene has CDR1 MRHNA and CDR2 SNTAGT.

There are a few counts of this clonotype. V is TRBV6-5 and J is TRBJ1-2; TRBD1 matches at 8 bases. The V and J ends lost 2 bases and 6 bases, in that order; junction bases with no gene match: 11. The CDR3 has 16 residues. CDR1 and CDR2 from the germline V gene are MNHEY and SVGAGI. DNA for the CDR3: TGTGCCAGCAGTTACAATTTTGGACAGGGAAAAGATGGCTACACCTTC. It codes for CASSYNFGQGKDGYTF.

This clonotype was counted between two and nine times. The genes are TRBV6-5 and TRBJ2-6; 7 bases agree with TRBD2. The CDR3 runs to 15 residues. Trimming removed 6 bases from V and 2 bases from J; junction bases left unmatched: 4. Germline V CDR1 and CDR2: MNHEY, SVGAGI. CDR3 in amino acids: CASRWGGAGANVLTF. In DNA, the CDR3 is TGTGCCAGCAGATGGGGAGGGGCTGGGGCCAACGTCCTGACTTTC.

The V gene is TRBV5-1, the J gene TRBJ1-1, with TRBD1 matching 7 bases. The germline gives CDR1 SGHRS, CDR2 YFSETQ. Trimming at V came to 3 bases and at J to 1 base, leaving 6 bases not matched to a gene. The CDR3 has 15 residues. CDR3 sequence reads: CASSSGTVGNTEAFF. The CDR3 nucleotides are TGCGCCAGCAGCTCCGGGACAGTAGGGAACACTGAAGCTTTCTTT.

This chain connects TRBV11-3 to TRBJ1-2; maybe TRBD1 (5 bases). In germline, CDR1 is SGHNT, CDR2 YENEEA. V lost 5 bases and J 4 bases, leaving 11 bases between the germline ends. CDR3 length: 13 residues. DNA for the CDR3: TGTGCCAGCAGCCCCCGGGACGGCTATGGCTACACCTTC. Translation: CASSPRDGYGYTF. The variable domain in full, with the rest retrieved from reference TRBV11-3 and TRBJ1-2, is EAGVVQSPRYKIIEKKQPVAFWCNPISGHNTLYWYLQNLGQGPELLIRYENEEAVDDSQLPKDRFSAERLKGVDSTLKIQPAELGDSAVYLCASSPRDGYGYTFGSGTRLTVV.

This clonotype occurred a few times. V and J are TRBV14 and TRBJ2-4; 9 nucleotides match TRBD1. J was trimmed by 7 bases and V by 4 bases; bases with no gene match: 5. Germline V gene data show CDR1 as SGHDN and CDR2 as FVKESK. The CDR3 is 14 amino acids. The CDR3 region has the DNA TGTGCCAGCAGCCCCCGGACAGGGGAGAACATTCAGTACTTC. Translation gives CASSPRTGENIQYF.

The chain couples TRBV7-6 to TRBJ2-5; 14 bases map to TRBD2. CDR3 length: 19 residues. V shed 6 bases, J shed 0 bases, and the junction held 12 bases outside the gene matches. CDR1 is SGHVS and CDR2 is FNYEAQ in the germline V gene. The CDR3 region is CASSPFSGLAGDDQETQYF. CDR3 in DNA: TGTGCCAGCAGTCCCTTCTCGGGACTAGCGGGGGATGACCAAGAGACCCAGTACTTC.

This clonotype has a handful of counts. This rearrangement joins TRBV5-1 to TRBJ2-7; D might be TRBD1 (6 bases). Germline CDR1 reads SGHRS; CDR2 reads YFSETQ. V was cut by 3 bases and J by 3 bases, with 16 bases left in between. The CDR3 runs to 15 residues. CDR3 nucleotide sequence: TGCGCCAGCAGCTCCGCCGGGACATCCCTCTACGAGCAGTACTTC. It encodes CASSSAGTSLYEQYF.

The chain combines TRBV6-2 or TRBV6-3 with TRBJ2-7, with a tentative D call TRBD1 (5 bases). Germline V CDR1 and CDR2: MNHEY, SVGEGT. The CDR3 covers 14 residues. The ends were cut back, 6 bases at V and 2 bases at J, with 14 bases in the middle. The CDR3 DNA reads as TGTGCCAGCAGGGCCCCCAGGGCCACCTACGAGCAGTACTTC. Translated, it gives CASRAPRATYEQYF.

This clonotype came up a few times. The chain uses TRBV7-3 and TRBJ2-1; 12 bases agree with TRBD1. Germline V gene lookup returns CDR1 SGHTA and CDR2 FQGTGA. The V segment lost 5 bases and the J segment 7 bases; nucleotides outside the gene matches: 6. CDR3 length: 15 amino acids. CDR3 sequence: CASSPPGQGANEQFF. In DNA, the CDR3 is TGTGCCAGCAGCCCACCGGGACAGGGGGCAAATGAGCAGTTCTTC.

V and J are TRBV7-9 and TRBJ1-2, with D perhaps TRBD1 (5 bases). Trimming cost V 5 bases and J 5 bases, with 21 bases left between them. CDR3 size: 16 residues. The germline V gene encodes CDR1 SEHNR and CDR2 FQNEAQ (reference sequence). The CDR3 coding sequence is TGTGCCAGCAGCCCCACCGATGGCGAGGGGTCATATGGCTACACCTTC. Residues: CASSPTDGEGSYGYTF.

The genes are TRBV24-1 and TRBJ2-1, with TRBD2 matching 10 bases. Germline assignment: CDR1 KGHDR and CDR2 SFDVKD. After removal of 4 bases from V and 5 bases from J, the junction contained 7 bases not matched to a gene. CDR3 length: 16 amino acids. In nucleotides, the CDR3 is TGTGCCACCAGTGAGTTGAGCGGGGGGGCCGACAATGAGCAGTTCTTC. Residues: CATSELSGGADNEQFF.

At least ten counts were recorded for this clonotype. CDR3 region: CASSMSGILTDTQYF. The CDR3 bases are TGTGCCAGTAGTATGAGCGGAATACTCACAGATACGCAGTATTTT. This sequence joins TRBV19 and TRBJ2-3; a possible D gene is TRBD2 (5 bases). This CDR3 has 15 residues. Deletions cut 3 bases from V and 2 bases from J, with 12 bases between. Looked up from germline, CDR1 is LNHDA and CDR2 is SQIVND (reference sequence).

The V call is TRBV7-2, the J call TRBJ1-4, with D possibly matching TRBD1 (6 bases). This CDR3 contains 14 residues. Germline V gene data show CDR1 as SGHTA and CDR2 as FQGNSA. Between the trimmed V and J ends, which lost 5 bases and 8 bases, there was a span of 15 bases. CDR3 in amino acids: CASSQQGSEEKLFF. CDR3 nucleotides: TGTGCCAGCAGCCAACAGGGTTCAGAGGAAAAACTGTTTTTT.

This clonotype was found many times. The CDR3 DNA sequence: TGTGCCAGCAGCTCAGCGAGGACATCGACGCAGTATTTT. Translated: CASSSARTSTQYF. The V gene is TRBV6-6, the J gene TRBJ2-3; maybe TRBD1 (5 bases). The ends were cut back, 6 bases at V and 9 bases at J, with 16 bases in the middle. The germline V gene has CDR1 MNHNY and CDR2 SVGAGI (reference sequence). The CDR3 covers 13 residues.

There are a few counts of this clonotype. This sequence joins TRBV12-3 or TRBV12-4 and TRBJ2-2; 7 nucleotides agree with TRBD2. V gave up 6 bases and J gave up 5 bases; unmatched junction bases: 9. CDR3 length: 15 amino acids. The CDR3 region is CASSVRGVRTGELFF. In DNA, the CDR3 is TGTGCCAGCAGCGTCCGGGGGGTTAGAACCGGGGAGCTGTTTTTT.

In DNA form, the CDR3 reads TGCGCCAGCAGCCAAGCCCCCTCAGCGTTTAGCACAGATACGCAGTATTTT. Amino acid sequence: CASSQAPSAFSTDTQYF. The chain recombines TRBV4-3 with TRBJ2-3; D is uncertain. V was cut by 1 base and J by 0 bases, with 14 bases left in between. Germline V gene lookup returns CDR1 LGHNA and CDR2 YSLEER. There are 17 residues in the CDR3.